These 5 T cell receptor beta chains originate from one sample sequenced in a study of shared clonotypes between healthy human individuals. Profiled with immunoSEQ multiplex PCR; TCRdb holds only in-frame clones, not every one. Of about 380,000 clones in the sample, roughly 96% were seen once. The sample comprised memory CD8+ T cells sorted from blood. The subset here: CD45RO+ cells pooled with CCR7-negative TemRA cells. These receptor sequences come from a man younger than 45 in good health.

The chain recombines TRBV19 with TRBJ1-5; tentatively, D is TRBD1 (5 bases). The CDR3 totals 14 residues. The ends were cut back, 5 bases at V and 3 bases at J, with 11 bases in the middle. From germline, CDR1 is LNHDA and CDR2 SQIVND (reference sequence). This chain's CDR3 is CASSAPGHNQPQHF. The CDR3 coding sequence is TGTGCCAGTAGTGCCCCAGGGCACAATCAGCCCCAGCATTTT.

In this sample, this clone turned up once. This chain joins TRBV28 and TRBJ2-5, with no clear D. The germline V and J ends were trimmed by 3 bases and 2 bases, with 13 bases remaining between them. The CDR3 extends over 15 amino acids. Germline lookup yields CDR1 MDHEN and CDR2 SYDVKM. The CDR3 nucleotides are TGTGCCAGCAGTTTGAGTGCACCCCCGCAAGAGACCCAGTACTTC. This codes for CASSLSAPPQETQYF.

The chain has TRBV5-1 and TRBJ1-2; no definite D call. Per germline, CDR1 SGHRS and CDR2 YFSETQ. The CDR3 extends over 13 amino acids. Trimming shortened V by 5 bases and J by 2 bases, and 10 bases separated the two germline ends. The CDR3 sequence: CASRLTGNYGYTF. The CDR3 DNA sequence: TGCGCCAGCAGGTTGACCGGGAACTATGGCTACACCTTC.

V usage is TRBV29-1 and J usage is TRBJ1-1; D unclear. This CDR3 spans 13 amino acids. Per the germline V gene, CDR1 is SQVTM and CDR2 is ANQGSEA. Trimming took 6 bases from V and 1 from J, leaving 12 bases between them. The CDR3 here is CSVSGLANTEAFF. The CDR3 DNA reads TGCAGCGTCTCCGGGCTTGCGAACACTGAAGCTTTCTTT.

The chain couples TRBV28 to TRBJ2-2, with D possibly matching TRBD2 (5 bases). The germline V and J ends were trimmed by 1 base and 0 bases, with 15 bases remaining between them. The germline V gene encodes CDR1 MDHEN and CDR2 SYDVKM. This CDR3 is 18 amino acids long. The CDR3: CASSLFLGITPNTGELFF. The CDR3 DNA sequence: TGTGCCAGCAGTTTATTCCTCGGGATAACTCCGAACACCGGGGAGCTGTTTTTT.